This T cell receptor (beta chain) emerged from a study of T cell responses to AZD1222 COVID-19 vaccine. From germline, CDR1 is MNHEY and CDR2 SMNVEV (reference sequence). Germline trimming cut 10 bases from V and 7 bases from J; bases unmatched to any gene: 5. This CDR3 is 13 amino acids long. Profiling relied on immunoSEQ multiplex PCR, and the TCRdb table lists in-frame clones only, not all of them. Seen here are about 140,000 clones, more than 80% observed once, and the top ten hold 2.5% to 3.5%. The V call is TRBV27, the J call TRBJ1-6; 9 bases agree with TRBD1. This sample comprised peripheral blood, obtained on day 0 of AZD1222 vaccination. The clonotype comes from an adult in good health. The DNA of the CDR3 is TGTGCCACGGGGGACAGGGCGAATTCACCCCTCCACTTT. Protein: CATGDRANSPLHF.